Listed here is a single T cell receptor (beta chain). CDR3 length: 16 amino acids. CDR1 and CDR2 from the germline V gene are KGHSH and LQKENI. Between the trimmed V and J ends, which lost 2 bases and 2 bases, there was a span of 15 bases. These data come from a study of blood T cell repertoires in COVID-19. The assay was immunoSEQ multiplex PCR, and TCRdb's table has in-frame clones only and misses some. The sample has 250,000 to 400,000 clones; approximately 90% are singletons. The chain carries TRBV18 and TRBJ1-2, with a tentative D call TRBD1 (6 bases). The sample taken for sequencing was peripheral blood. The receptor was derived from a woman aged 25 to 39 with COVID-19, enrolled during active disease. The CDR3: CASSPTGQQANYGYTF. The CDR3 DNA reads as TGTGCCAGCTCACCAACGGGACAACAGGCGAACTATGGCTACACCTTC.